Sequencing of this TCR beta chain was carried out in a study of T cell changes during pregnancy in multiple sclerosis. Generated by immunoSEQ multiplex PCR, the TCRdb table keeps only in-frame clones and is missing some. In the table there are about 60,000 clones, 90% to 95% of which are singletons. After removal of 1 base from V and 7 bases from J, the junction contained 17 bases not matched to a gene. CDR1 and CDR2 (germline): MDHEN, SYDVKM. The CDR3 covers 19 residues. The sequence derives from a female donor with multiple sclerosis, enrolled in a pregnancy study. Sequenced material: CD4+ T cells from peripheral blood mononuclear cells, taken in the second trimester of pregnancy. This rearrangement joins TRBV28 to TRBJ1-5, with 9 bases identical to TRBD1. The CDR3 DNA is TGTGCCAGCAGTTTATTCTCCCTCCCAGGACAGGGGAAGGAACAGCCCCAGCATTTT. Protein sequence: CASSLFSLPGQGKEQPQHF.